Each of the 18 T cell receptor beta chains below was sequenced from the same sample in a study of blood T cells in healthy people across ages. A second roughly 6 to 11 cycle PCR used barcoded and J-beta primers. TCRdb re-analysed the 5' RACE reads in MiXCR, keeping a single row per CDR3 protein. The repertoire holds over a million distinct CDR3 sequences, with about 25% as singletons. Separately, the same data were catalogued under a study of T cells of mothers and their children.

The specimen was blood. These receptor sequences come from a girl aged 2-10 years in good health.

The rearrangement links TRBV7-8 to TRBJ2-7; no clear D. The CDR3 spans 15 residues. V shed 5 bases and J shed 0 bases, with 14 bases lying between them. The germline CDR1 and CDR2 sequences are SGHVS and FQNEAQ. This chain's CDR3 is CASSPFDWSSYEQYF. The CDR3 DNA follows: TGTGCCAGCAGCCCGTTTGATTGGAGCTCCTACGAGCAGTACTTC.

A few counts support this clonotype. V is TRBV4-3 and J is TRBJ1-1, with unresolved D. The germline CDR1 and CDR2 sequences are LGHNA and YSLEER. V lost 0 bases to trimming and J lost 3 bases, with 11 bases between them. This CDR3 contains 15 residues. The CDR3 sequence: CASSQDLTNDTEAFF. The CDR3 nucleotides are TGCGCCAGCAGCCAAGATCTTACGAACGACACTGAAGCTTTCTTT.

In this sample, this clonotype turned up a few times. The chain uses TRBV7-8 and TRBJ2-5; D gene ambiguous. Germline CDR1 is SGHVS and CDR2 is FQNEAQ. V was clipped by 3 bases and J by 1 base, with 9 bases between them. There are 14 residues in the CDR3. The CDR3 DNA sequence: TGTGCCAGCAGCTTTATTAGGTCCCAAGAGACCCAGTACTTC. Its translation: CASSFIRSQETQYF.

The chain is built from TRBV7-3 and TRBJ2-1; D unresolved. The CDR3 contains 14 residues. Per germline, CDR1 SGHTA and CDR2 FQGTGA. V was shortened by 1 base and J by 8 bases, with 12 bases between the two germline ends. The CDR3 DNA follows: TGTGCCAGCAGCTTAAGGCCCAGAGGCGATGAGCAGTTCTTC. This codes for CASSLRPRGDEQFF.

Only a few counts were recorded for this clonotype. The CDR3 coding sequence is TGCAGTGCTAGAGGGGGGGGGGTAATGAACACTGAAGCTTTCTTT. Protein: CSARGGGVMNTEAFF. The chain joins TRBV20-1 to TRBJ1-1; the D gene is possibly TRBD1 (5 bases). Trimming took 1 base from V and 0 from J, leaving 12 bases between them. Germline lookup yields CDR1 DFQATT and CDR2 SNEGSKA (reference sequence). There are 15 residues in the CDR3.

The J gene is TRBJ1-2, the V gene TRBV28; 9 nucleotides line up with TRBD1. Germline V lookup: CDR1 MDHEN, CDR2 SYDVKM. J was trimmed by 12 bases and V by 2 bases; bases with no gene match: 10. The CDR3 is made up of 14 amino acids. For the CDR3, the DNA is TGTGCCAGCAGTTTACCCAGACAGGGGGAGACACACACCTTC. Translating gives CASSLPRQGETHTF.

This clonotype was seen more than once but under ten times. DNA for the CDR3: TGTGCCAGCAGCTCCACTAGTGTTTCCTACAATGAGCAGTTCTTC. It specifies CASSSTSVSYNEQFF. The V and J genes are TRBV7-2 and TRBJ2-1; TRBD2 might be the D (5 bases). The CDR3 has 15 amino acids. V was cut by 4 bases and J by 1 base, with 11 bases left in between. Looked up from germline, CDR1 is SGHTA and CDR2 is FQGNSA.

The chain couples TRBV21-1 to TRBJ2-5; TRBD1 was called by the table and not checked on the DNA. TRBV21-1 has pseudogene status. This CDR3 is 12 amino acids long. Written as DNA, the CDR3 is TGTGCCAGCAGAATAAGGGGGGAGACCCAGTACTTC. Amino acid sequence: CASRIRGETQYF.

The chain links TRBV27 to TRBJ1-2; the D is unclear. This CDR3 spans 14 amino acids. Trimming shortened V by 0 bases and J by 8 bases, and 13 bases separated the two germline ends. The germline V gene encodes CDR1 MNHEY and CDR2 SMNVEV (reference sequence). This chain's CDR3 is CASSLSVGLTGYTF. The CDR3, as DNA: TGTGCCAGCAGTTTATCGGTCGGGCTAACCGGCTACACCTTC.

J is TRBJ2-3 and V is TRBV5-1, with TRBD2 identical over 7 bases. Trimming at V came to 4 bases and at J to 4 bases, leaving 15 bases not matched to a gene. The CDR3 runs 17 residues. Germline values: CDR1 SGHRS, CDR2 YFSETQ. CDR3 sequence reads: CASSAGRDYLKSDTQYF. CDR3 nucleotide sequence: TGCGCCAGCAGCGCAGGCCGGGACTATCTCAAGTCAGATACGCAGTATTTT.

The chain combines TRBV24-1 with TRBJ2-1; D unresolved. The CDR3 is made up of 15 amino acids. CDR1 is KGHDR, CDR2 SFDVKD, per germline. V was cut by 1 base and J by 4 bases, with 10 bases left in between. CDR3 in DNA: TGTGCCACCAGTGATTTATCCTGGGGATACAATGAGCAGTTCTTC. This gives the protein CATSDLSWGYNEQFF.

This clonotype was seen a few times. The chain employs TRBV7-2 and TRBJ1-2; 9 bases agree with TRBD1. The V gene end was trimmed by 6 bases and the J gene end by 6 bases; junction bases not matched to a gene: 5. Germline V gene sequence: CDR1 SGHTA, CDR2 FQGNSA. This CDR3 has 13 residues. The CDR3 DNA sequence: TGTGCCAGCAGTCTGGGGACAGGGAATGGCTACACCTTC. It is translated as CASSLGTGNGYTF. Full variable domain (missing parts from reference TRBV7-2 and TRBJ1-2): GAGVSQSPSNKVTEKGKDVELRCDPISGHTALYWYRQSLGQGLEFLIYFQGNSAPDKSGLPSDRFSAERTGGSVSTLTIQRTQQEDSAVYLCASSLGTGNGYTFGSGTRLTVV.

The CDR3 region has the DNA TGTGCCAGCAGTTACTCGAACGGTTATACGCAGTATTTT. It translates to CASSYSNGYTQYF. The chain joins TRBV6-5 to TRBJ2-3; D remains ambiguous. CDR1 is MNHEY and CDR2 is SVGAGI in the germline V gene. The V end lost 0 bases, the J end lost 7 bases, and 8 bases lay between the germline ends. The CDR3 covers 13 residues.

This clonotype was counted a few times. At one boundary the junction diverges from the germline segment, which might be a read error. The J gene is TRBJ2-5, the V gene TRBV7-7; tentatively, D is TRBD1 (6 bases). Germline V gives CDR1 SSHAT, CDR2 FNYEAQ (reference sequence). The CDR3 is 14 residues long. The CDR3 DNA reads as TGTGCTAGCAGTCCTCAGGGGCACCAAGAGACCCAGTACTTC. It encodes CASSPQGHQETQYF.

The gene calls are TRBV12-3 or TRBV12-4 and TRBJ1-2; no definite D call. V lost 6 bases to trimming and J lost 5 bases, with 16 bases between them. This CDR3 has 14 residues. CDR3 sequence (DNA): TGTGCCAGCAGCCCCATTAAGGGAGGGTATGGCTACACCTTC. Residues: CASSPIKGGYGYTF.

The chain carries TRBV6-4 and TRBJ2-5; no definite D call. The length of the CDR3 is 13 residues. From germline, CDR1 is MRHNA and CDR2 SNTAGT. V was clipped by 4 bases and J by 5 bases, with 11 bases between them. In DNA, the CDR3 is TGTGCCAGCAGTGTGGAGAGAGGCGAGACCCAGTACTTC. Protein product: CASSVERGETQYF.

In this sample, this clonotype turned up a few times. The chain carries TRBV6-5 and TRBJ1-5; D ambiguous. Germline values: CDR1 MNHEY, CDR2 SVGAGI. V was trimmed by 7 bases and J by 6 bases, leaving 13 bases between them. This CDR3 is 13 amino acids long. The CDR3 sequence is CASKPPGIQPQHF. The CDR3 bases are TGTGCCAGCAAGCCCCCCGGGATTCAGCCCCAGCATTTT.

The J gene is TRBJ2-3, the V gene TRBV18; D may match TRBD1 or TRBD2 (5 bases each). The germline V gene has CDR1 KGHSH and CDR2 LQKENI. Trimming cost V 3 bases and J 0 bases, with 7 bases left between them. The CDR3 loop spans 14 amino acids. The DNA of the CDR3 is TGTGCCAGCTCACCCGGGGACAGCACAGATACGCAGTATTTT. It yields the protein CASSPGDSTDTQYF.